The 23 T cell receptor beta chains below come from one sample, sequenced in a study of blood T cell repertoires in COVID-19. The data were produced by immunoSEQ multiplex PCR, yet TCRdb's version contains in-frame clones alone and is incomplete. The table has about 310,000 clones, almost 90% seen once; the top ten hold under 3.5%. The sample taken for sequencing was peripheral blood. The source of these receptors is a woman under 40 with COVID-19, enrolled during active disease.

This clone was detected once. The CDR3 spells CASSVGGRGTSEQFF. As DNA, the CDR3 is TGTGCCAGCAGCGTAGGCGGGAGGGGTACAAGTGAGCAGTTCTTC. The gene calls are TRBV9 and TRBJ2-1; 9 bases are a match to TRBD2. The germline V gene has CDR1 SGDLS and CDR2 YYNGEE. With 0 bases clipped from V and 9 bases from J, the junction kept 7 bases outside the gene matches. The CDR3 spans 15 residues.

The chain links TRBV6-5 to TRBJ2-1; D perhaps matches TRBD2 (5 bases). Trimming cost V 7 bases and J 8 bases, with 15 bases left between them. The CDR3 runs 13 residues. Per the germline V gene, CDR1 is MNHEY and CDR2 is SVGAGI. This CDR3 is CASTGLALDEQFF. CDR3 nucleotide sequence: TGTGCCAGCACCGGCCTAGCTCTCGATGAGCAGTTCTTC.

J is TRBJ1-4 and V is TRBV30, with D unclear. The ends were cut back, 0 bases at V and 4 bases at J, with 12 bases in the middle. Germline CDR1 is GTSNPN and CDR2 is SVGIG (reference sequence). The CDR3 runs to 15 residues. Here the CDR3 reads CAWSVSRRGNEKLFF. The CDR3 DNA sequence: TGTGCCTGGAGTGTAAGCCGGCGGGGTAATGAAAAACTGTTTTTT.

The chain has TRBV19 and TRBJ1-4, with D uncertain. Trimming pared 3 bases from V and 8 bases from J, leaving 16 bases between. Germline V CDR1 and CDR2: LNHDA, SQIVND (reference sequence). This CDR3 has 15 residues. CDR3 sequence reads: CASSIGVSGNEKLFF. In DNA form, the CDR3 reads TGTGCCAGTAGTATTGGGGTCTCGGGGAACGAAAAACTGTTTTTT.

The chain couples TRBV28 to TRBJ1-5; TRBD1 is a possible D gene (6 bases). Trimming took off 2 bases at V and 6 bases at J, with 14 bases between the two ends. Germline assignment: CDR1 MDHEN and CDR2 SYDVKM. The CDR3 is made up of 15 amino acids. CDR3 protein: CASSLPGQITQPQHF. CDR3 sequence (DNA): TGTGCCAGCAGTTTACCCGGACAGATAACTCAGCCCCAGCATTTT.

In its sample, this clone was seen a few times. The chain combines TRBV19 with TRBJ1-1; D gene uncertain. Looked up from germline, CDR1 is LNHDA and CDR2 is SQIVND (reference sequence). The CDR3 totals 13 residues. Between the trimmed V and J ends, which lost 4 bases and 5 bases, there was a span of 11 bases. The CDR3 DNA reads as TGTGCCAGTAGTAACTTAGAGGGAACTGAAGCTTTCTTT. As protein: CASSNLEGTEAFF.

The J gene is TRBJ2-7, the V gene TRBV28; 10 nucleotides agree with TRBD1. Germline V lookup: CDR1 MDHEN, CDR2 SYDVKM. J lost 6 bases, V lost 3 bases, and 11 bases had no gene match. The CDR3 totals 16 residues. The CDR3, as DNA: TGTGCCAGCAGTTTTTACCGGGACAGGGGATGGGGCGAGCAGTACTTC. Its protein is CASSFYRDRGWGEQYF.

The chain couples TRBV15 to TRBJ1-5, with no clear D. V lost 3 bases to trimming and J lost 9 bases, with 12 bases between them. This CDR3 has 13 amino acids. The germline gives CDR1 LNHNV, CDR2 YYDKDF (reference sequence). This CDR3 reads CATSSGQLAPQHF. The CDR3 nucleotides are TGTGCCACCAGCAGTGGGCAGCTTGCGCCCCAGCATTTT.

The J gene is TRBJ2-3, the V gene TRBV5-4; 7 nucleotides agree with TRBD1. Germline V gives CDR1 SGHNT, CDR2 YYREEE (reference sequence). Unmatched junction bases numbered 11, after V lost 4 bases and J lost 6 bases. This CDR3 region has 15 residues. The CDR3 region is CASSLKQGRYDTQYF. As DNA, the CDR3 is TGTGCCAGCAGCCTGAAACAGGGGAGATACGATACGCAGTATTTT.

The V gene is TRBV5-1, the J gene TRBJ2-3; tentative D call: TRBD2 (6 bases). Germline CDR1 reads SGHRS; CDR2 reads YFSETQ. Trimming removed 1 base at V and 3 bases at J, with 12 bases between. This CDR3 has 15 amino acids. The CDR3 coding sequence is TGCGCCAGCAGCTTGTATGACGGGAGAACAGATACGCAGTATTTT. Protein sequence: CASSLYDGRTDTQYF.

The chain combines TRBV5-4 with TRBJ2-4; TRBD1 matches 8 bases. Unmatched junction bases numbered 8, after V lost 4 bases and J lost 8 bases. CDR1 and CDR2 from the germline V gene are SGHNT and YYREEE (reference sequence). CDR3 size: 14 residues. The CDR3 coding sequence is TGTGCCAGCAGCCCTTGGACAGGGAATGACATTCAGTACTTC. Amino acid sequence: CASSPWTGNDIQYF.

The chain is built from TRBV11-2 and TRBJ2-5; TRBD2 matches at 9 bases. V trimming: 1 base; J trimming: 4 bases; junction bases outside the gene matches: 10. Germline V gene data show CDR1 as SGHAT and CDR2 as FQNNGV. The CDR3 has 17 amino acids. CDR3 protein: CASSLGGWREGPETQYF. Written as DNA, the CDR3 is TGTGCCAGCAGCTTAGGGGGCTGGCGGGAGGGCCCAGAGACCCAGTACTTC.

The CDR3 DNA reads as TGTGCCAGTACCGACAGGGGGTTGGGCTATGGCTACACCTTC. Its translation is CASTDRGLGYGYTF. V and J are TRBV19 and TRBJ1-2; TRBD1 aligns across 9 bases. CDR3 length: 14 amino acids. The V and J ends lost 7 bases and 4 bases, in that order; junction bases with no gene match: 7. Germline V lookup: CDR1 LNHDA, CDR2 SQIVND (reference sequence).

The V gene is TRBV6-4, the J gene TRBJ2-7, with 9 bases that match TRBD1. The CDR3 totals 15 residues. J lost 4 bases, V lost 4 bases, and 8 bases had no gene match. The germline V gene encodes CDR1 MRHNA and CDR2 SNTAGT. Written as DNA, the CDR3 is TGTGCCAGCAGTGGGAGGGCGGGACAGGGATACGAGCAGTACTTC. It specifies CASSGRAGQGYEQYF.

The V call is TRBV30, the J call TRBJ1-6; 10 bases fit TRBD1. This CDR3 is 12 amino acids long. Germline assignment: CDR1 GTSNPN and CDR2 SVGIG (reference sequence). CDR3 coding DNA: TGTGCGGCCGGGACAGGGGCTTCACCCCTCCACTTT. It codes for CAAGTGASPLHF.

The CDR3 DNA reads TGTGCCAGCAGTTTACGCGAGAGCTCCTACGAGCAGTACTTC. It codes for CASSLRESSYEQYF. J is TRBJ2-7 and V is TRBV27; D remains ambiguous. The CDR3 runs to 14 residues. V lost 2 bases and J lost 0, with 8 bases in between. Germline lookup yields CDR1 MNHEY and CDR2 SMNVEV (reference sequence).

V gene TRBV5-1 combines with J gene TRBJ2-6, with D maybe TRBD1 (5 bases). V lost 2 bases, J lost 2 bases, and 8 bases lay in between. This CDR3 comprises 15 residues. Germline V gene sequence: CDR1 SGHRS, CDR2 YFSETQ. The CDR3 DNA is TGCGCCAGCAGCTTCTCAGGGACTGGGGCCAACGTCCTGACTTTC. Protein sequence: CASSFSGTGANVLTF.

J is TRBJ1-2 and V is TRBV2; D call uncertain. Trimming removed 5 bases at V and 3 bases at J, with 22 bases between. The CDR3 runs 17 residues. The V gene's germline CDR1 is SNHLY and CDR2 FYNNEI. The CDR3 region is CASSPLTWGSGYYGYTF. CDR3 sequence (DNA): TGTGCCAGCAGTCCACTCACATGGGGAAGCGGGTACTATGGCTACACCTTC. Combining the CDR3 with reference TRBV2 and TRBJ1-2 gives the whole variable domain EPEVTQTPSHQVTQMGQEVILRCVPISNHLYFYWYRQILGQKVEFLVSFYNNEISEKSEIFDDQFSVERPDGSNFTLKIRSTKLEDSAMYFCASSPLTWGSGYYGYTFGSGTRLTVV.

This rearrangement joins TRBV19 to TRBJ2-3; TRBD2 matches at 10 bases. This CDR3 comprises 14 residues. V shed 8 bases, J shed 4 bases, and the junction held 6 bases outside the gene matches. Per germline, CDR1 LNHDA and CDR2 SQIVND (reference sequence). CDR3 DNA: TGTGCCAGTCAACTAGCGGGACTGGCAGATACGCAGTATTTT. Translated, it gives CASQLAGLADTQYF.

The chain recombines TRBV12-2 with TRBJ2-7; the table's D call, TRBD2, has no DNA check behind it. TRBV12-2 represents a pseudogene. This CDR3 spans 19 amino acids. Here the CDR3 reads CASRLKGSQVSGSIYEQYF. DNA of the CDR3: TGTGCAAGTCGCTTAAAAGGGAGCCAGGTTAGCGGGAGTATCTACGAGCAGTACTTC.

This sequence joins TRBV5-1 and TRBJ2-1; 9 bases map to TRBD2. CDR1 is SGHRS and CDR2 is YFSETQ in the germline V gene. CDR3 length: 20 residues. Trimming at V came to 3 bases and at J to 5 bases, leaving 21 bases not matched to a gene. The CDR3 region is CASSSIRALGVTSGNNEQFF. The CDR3 DNA is TGCGCCAGCAGCTCCATTCGGGCTTTAGGCGTGACTAGCGGTAACAATGAGCAGTTCTTC.

The rearrangement uses TRBV6-5 and TRBJ2-5; TRBD2 might be the D (6 bases). The V gene lost 6 bases and the J gene lost 2 bases, with 16 bases spanning the gap. This CDR3 spans 15 amino acids. The germline V gene encodes CDR1 MNHEY and CDR2 SVGAGI. The CDR3 bases are TGTGCCAGCAGGGGACTCACGGAGATACAAGAGACCCAGTACTTC. It translates to CASRGLTEIQETQYF.

The V and J genes are TRBV7-3 and TRBJ1-1; unclear D gene. Per the germline V gene, CDR1 is SGHTA and CDR2 is FQGTGA. Trimming shortened V by 4 bases and J by 7 bases, and 13 bases separated the two germline ends. The CDR3 has 13 amino acids. The DNA of the CDR3 is TGTGCCAGCAGCTCTACCGTGGGGAGTGAAGCTTTCTTT. Translating it yields CASSSTVGSEAFF.